The TCR beta chain under discussion was sequenced for a study of blood T cell repertoires in COVID-19. Study information: Samples representing acute and convalescent COVID-19 were sourced from the United States, Italy and Spain. Sample material is recorded as cDNA or gDNA derived from T cells, B-cell-depleted T cells, or PBMCs.

Authors' data handling: Amplification of reference gene primers was used by the study to estimate nucleated cell counts. TCRdb's table, derived via immunoSEQ multiplex PCR, lists solely in-frame clones and lacks some. D and trimming come from the DNA, and the V and J calls and clone size come from that table. The table shows roughly 350,000 clones, with around 87% occurring only once. Germline CDR1 and CDR2: LNHDA and SQIVND (reference sequence). Trimming removed 9 bases at V and 0 bases at J, with 15 bases between. The CDR3 extends over 15 amino acids. V gene TRBV19 combines with J gene TRBJ2-1; a possible D gene is TRBD2 (5 bases). The material sequenced was peripheral blood. This TCR came from a woman in her 30s with COVID-19, enrolled during active disease. CDR3 coding DNA: TGTGCCAGCCTTCCACCGGGAAGCTCCTACAATGAGCAGTTCTTC. It codes for CASLPPGSSYNEQFF.